This is a list of T cell receptor beta chains from one sample in a study of cytomegalovirus exposure and HLA in healthy donors. Sequenced by immunoSEQ multiplex PCR; TCRdb stores in-frame clones only, minus some. Its table records roughly 100,000 clones. Sequencing was performed on PBMCs. These TCRs come from a man aged 50 or older in good health and CMV-seropositive. CDR3s include the opening cysteine and the closing phenylalanine or tryptophan. The order of the fields is V gene, D gene, J gene, CDR3 protein, CDR3 DNA. A D gene is named only where the DNA matches it firmly.

TRBV19	-	TRBJ1-1	CASSSRGPANTEAFF	TGTGCCAGTAGTAGCCGTGGGCCTGCGAACACTGAAGCTTTCTTT
TRBV19	TRBD1	TRBJ1-2	CASSRDRGPGGYGYTF	TGTGCCAGTAGCAGGGACAGGGGCCCCGGAGGCTATGGCTACACCTTC
TRBV28	-	TRBJ1-1	CASSYHPRRMENTEAFF	TGTGCCAGCAGTTACCACCCCCGGCGGATGGAGAACACTGAAGCTTTCTTT
TRBV9	TRBD2	TRBJ2-7	CASSPETSGSDEQYF	TGTGCCAGCAGCCCAGAGACTAGCGGGAGCGACGAGCAGTACTTC
TRBV25-1	-	TRBJ1-1	CASSEWGGTEAFF	TGTGCCAGCAGTGAATGGGGGGGCACTGAAGCTTTCTTT
TRBV6-5	TRBD2	TRBJ2-5	CASSPVWGGETQYF	TGTGCCAGCAGCCCCGTCTGGGGAGGGGAGACCCAGTACTTC
TRBV4-3	-	TRBJ2-3	CASSLRGDTQYF	TGCGCCAGCAGCCTCAGGGGAGATACGCAGTATTTT
TRBV18	TRBD1	TRBJ2-5	CASSPYGTGAQETQYF	TGTGCCAGCTCACCGTACGGGACAGGGGCACAAGAGACCCAGTACTTC
TRBV29-1	TRBD2	TRBJ2-1	CSVLTSGPNEQFF	TGCAGCGTTCTGACTAGCGGGCCCAATGAGCAGTTCTTC
TRBV30	-	TRBJ1-6	CAWTMEWSPLHF	TGTGCCTGGACTATGGAGTGGTCACCCCTCCACTTT
TRBV12-5	-	TRBJ2-5	CASGLTGFQETQYF	TGTGCTAGTGGTTTGACAGGGTTTCAAGAGACCCAGTACTTC
TRBV30	-	TRBJ1-1	CAWSGDFLNTEAFF	TGTGCCTGGAGTGGTGACTTTCTTAACACTGAAGCTTTCTTT
TRBV10-3	TRBD1	TRBJ2-7	CAISERPGTVYEQYF	TGTGCCATCAGTGAGAGACCCGGGACAGTTTACGAGCAGTACTTC
TRBV27	-	TRBJ2-5	CASSLRPGQETQYF	TGTGCCAGCAGTCTCCGCCCGGGGCAAGAGACCCAGTACTTC
TRBV10-2	TRBD1	TRBJ2-5	CASTRSGGQETQYF	TGCGCCAGCACCCGATCAGGGGGCCAAGAGACCCAGTACTTC
TRBV6-5	-	TRBJ1-4	CASSPGWMNEKLFF	TGTGCCAGCAGCCCGGGGTGGATGAATGAAAAACTGTTTTTT
TRBV18	-	TRBJ2-3	CASSPPPLDTQYF	TGTGCCAGCTCACCACCCCCCCTCGATACGCAGTATTTT
TRBV6-5	TRBD2	TRBJ2-1	CASSLTSGTRNEQFF	TGTGCCAGCAGCCTGACTAGCGGGACGCGCAATGAGCAGTTCTTC
TRBV18	TRBD1	TRBJ1-3	CASSISGQGRNTIYF	TGTGCCAGCTCAATCTCGGGACAGGGGAGAAACACCATATATTTT
TRBV2	-	TRBJ2-1	CASSARPARASPDEQFF	TGTGCCAGCAGTGCCCGACCAGCGCGGGCCTCCCCGGATGAGCAGTTCTTC
TRBV9	-	TRBJ1-4	CASSAGRERNEKLFF	TGTGCCAGCAGCGCCGGGAGGGAGAGAAATGAAAAACTGTTTTTT
TRBV10-3	-	TRBJ1-1	CAISESPGVDTEAFF	TGTGCCATCAGTGAGTCTCCGGGGGTAGACACTGAAGCTTTCTTT
TRBV6-1	-	TRBJ2-3	CASSESIVGNTDTQYF	TGTGCCAGCAGTGAATCCATAGTGGGCAACACAGATACGCAGTATTTT
TRBV5-1	TRBD1	TRBJ1-4	CASSSQGQGGEKLFF	TGCGCCAGCAGCTCGCAGGGACAGGGTGGGGAAAAACTGTTTTTT
TRBV19	TRBD1	TRBJ1-5	CASSPPKRQGHQPQHF	TGTGCCAGTAGTCCCCCCAAGAGACAGGGACATCAGCCCCAGCATTTT
TRBV7-9	-	TRBJ2-5	CASSRTAGETQYF	TGTGCCAGCAGCCGAACGGCGGGAGAGACCCAGTACTTC